Listed below are T cell receptor beta chains from one sample, sequenced in a study of T cells in Graves' hyperthyroidism and ophthalmopathy. TCRdb used MiXCR to reprocess the multiplex PCR reads, holding one entry per CDR3 protein. The sample contains hundreds of thousands of distinct CDR3 sequences, 15% to 18% of which appear only once. The sequencing input was blood. The receptors originated from a woman between 18 and 29 years old with Graves' hyperthyroidism. Both conserved end residues are part of each CDR3. A D gene is named only where the DNA matches it firmly. The size entry is marked missing in some rows and otherwise reads once, few, many or a size class.

CDR3 length	D gene	clone size	V gene	J gene	CDR3 protein	CDR3 DNA
16	TRBD2	many	TRBV7-6	TRBJ2-5	CASSPRRLAGQETQYF	TGTGCCAGCAGCCCACGACGACTAGCGGGGCAAGAGACCCAGTACTTC
16	TRBD2	many	TRBV5-1	TRBJ2-7	CASSPGLAGNTYEQYF	TGCGCCAGCAGCCCCGGACTAGCGGGGAACACCTACGAGCAGTACTTC
15	.	few	TRBV5-6	TRBJ1-2	CASSPGRGMLHGYTF	TGTGCCAGCAGCCCAGGGAGAGGGATGCTCCATGGCTACACCTTC
12	.	many	TRBV10-2	TRBJ1-2	CASSENNYGYTF	TGCGCCAGCAGTGAGAATAACTATGGCTACACCTTC
18	TRBD2	.	TRBV20-1	TRBJ2-5	CSATGLAGGRFLQETQYF	TGCAGTGCTACTGGGCTAGCGGGAGGAAGATTCCTCCAAGAGACCCAGTACTTC
17	TRBD2	.	TRBV12-3/TRBV12-4	TRBJ2-7	CASSLGGLAGADYEQYF	TGTGCCAGCAGTTTGGGGGGACTAGCGGGAGCGGATTACGAGCAGTACTTC
12	.	many	TRBV9	TRBJ1-6	CASSPGISPLHF	TGTGCCAGCAGCCCGGGTATTTCACCCCTCCACTTT
14	TRBD2	many	TRBV28	TRBJ2-3	CASSLRGGTDTQYF	TGTGCCAGCAGTTTACGGGGGGGGACAGATACGCAGTATTTT
15	TRBD1	many	TRBV5-8	TRBJ2-2	CASSWGQGAPGELFF	TGTGCCAGCAGCTGGGGACAGGGGGCGCCCGGGGAGCTGTTTTTT
15	.	few	TRBV25-1	TRBJ2-3	CASSPGPPERDTQYF	TGTGCCAGCAGTCCCGGGCCCCCCGAACGTGATACGCAGTATTTT
16	.	many	TRBV7-9	TRBJ2-5	CASSLAFQILSETQYF	TGTGCCAGCAGCTTAGCGTTCCAGATACTCTCAGAGACCCAGTACTTC
13	.	many	TRBV7-6	TRBJ2-3	CASSIISTDTQYF	TGTGCCAGCAGCATCATAAGCACAGATACGCAGTATTTT
17	TRBD2	many	TRBV6-2/TRBV6-3	TRBJ2-7	CASSPSTGLAIIYEQYF	TGTGCCAGCAGTCCCTCAACAGGACTAGCGATCATCTACGAGCAGTACTTC
14	TRBD2	many	TRBV20-1	TRBJ2-3	CSASAGGGTDTQYF	TGCAGTGCTTCAGCGGGGGGGGGCACAGATACGCAGTATTTT
19	.	.	TRBV19	TRBJ1-5	CASTLSPGAPMSVNQPQHF	TGTGCCAGTACCCTATCCCCGGGGGCCCCCATGTCGGTCAATCAGCCCCAGCATTTT
17	.	many	TRBV15	TRBJ1-4	CATSRDGQGATNEKLFF	TGTGCCACCAGCAGAGATGGGCAGGGTGCAACTAATGAAAAACTGTTTTTT
18	TRBD1	few	TRBV14	TRBJ1-2	CASSQATRDRLGNYGYTF	TGTGCCAGCAGCCAGGCAACCCGGGACAGATTGGGGAACTATGGCTACACCTTC
17	.	many	TRBV18	TRBJ2-1	CASSPPPGRDGYNEQFF	TGTGCCAGCTCACCACCCCCTGGCAGGGATGGCTACAATGAGCAGTTCTTC
11	.	many	TRBV20-1	TRBJ1-5	CSGAEGRTQHF	TGCAGTGGGGCGGAGGGCAGGACCCAGCATTTT
14	.	many	TRBV30	TRBJ2-3	CASASVPRTDTQYF	TGTGCCTCCGCCAGCGTACCCCGCACAGATACGCAGTATTTT
13	.	.	TRBV6-5	TRBJ2-7	CASSFTGIYEQYF	TGTGCCAGCAGTTTCACAGGGATCTACGAGCAGTACTTC
14	.	many	TRBV2	TRBJ1-6	CASRETDIITPLHF	TGTGCCAGCAGGGAGACCGACATAATTACACCCCTCCACTTT
15	.	many	TRBV6-1	TRBJ2-1	CASSPDSSSYNEQFF	TGTGCCAGCAGTCCCGACAGCTCCTCCTACAATGAGCAGTTCTTC
15	TRBD1	many	TRBV20-1	TRBJ2-5	CSASRTGGKWETQYF	TGCAGTGCTTCAAGGACAGGGGGGAAGTGGGAGACCCAGTACTTC
12	TRBD2	many	TRBV12-3/TRBV12-4	TRBJ2-7	CASRGLNYEQYF	TGTGCCAGCAGGGGACTAAACTACGAGCAGTACTTC
16	.	.	TRBV12-5	TRBJ2-6	CASGLVLGAGANVLTF	TGTGCTAGTGGTTTGGTACTAGGGGCCGGGGCCAACGTCCTGACTTTC
13	TRBD2	many	TRBV5-1	TRBJ2-5	CASSSGLAGLQYF	TGCGCCAGCAGTTCGGGACTAGCGGGCCTACAGTACTTC
15	.	many	TRBV12-3/TRBV12-4	TRBJ2-2	CASSLADSTAGELFF	TGTGCCAGCAGTTTAGCCGACAGTACAGCCGGGGAGCTGTTTTTT
16	TRBD2	.	TRBV20-1	TRBJ2-7	CSARDLGSGSRYEQYF	TGCAGTGCTAGAGATCTGGGGAGCGGGAGTCGGTACGAGCAGTACTTC
14	.	many	TRBV27	TRBJ1-6	CASGRTPGNSPLHF	TGTGCCAGCGGTCGGACGCCGGGAAATTCACCCCTCCACTTT
15	.	few	TRBV12-5	TRBJ2-7	CASGLHRDIRNEQYF	TGTGCTAGTGGTTTGCACCGGGACATTAGGAACGAGCAGTACTTC
16	.	many	TRBV11-3	TRBJ2-1	CASSLKSRGSYNEQFF	TGTGCCAGCAGCTTAAAGTCCCGGGGCTCATACAATGAGCAGTTCTTC
17	TRBD2	.	TRBV13	TRBJ2-3	CASSSGLAGERTDTQYF	TGTGCCAGCAGCTCTGGCCTAGCGGGGGAACGCACAGATACGCAGTATTTT
15	.	many	TRBV7-2	TRBJ2-6	CASSTQGGGANVLTF	TGTGCCAGCAGCACACAGGGTGGTGGGGCCAACGTCCTGACTTTC
14	TRBD2	.	TRBV7-9	TRBJ2-3	CASSLGPRGGTQYF	TGTGCCAGCAGCTTAGGCCCTCGGGGGGGTACGCAGTATTTT
17	.	.	TRBV28	TRBJ1-1	CASSFSPWEGKNTEAFF	TGTGCCAGCAGTTTTTCGCCATGGGAGGGAAAGAACACTGAAGCTTTCTTT
13	.	many	TRBV27	TRBJ1-2	CASRGVVDYGYTF	TGTGCCAGCCGAGGGGTAGTAGACTATGGCTACACCTTC
17	.	few	TRBV5-1	TRBJ2-3	CASSLVPCRGDTDTQYF	TGCGCCAGCAGCTTGGTCCCCTGCAGGGGGGACACAGATACGCAGTATTTT
15	TRBD2	.	TRBV7-3	TRBJ2-7	CASSLNGGASYEQYF	TGTGCCAGCAGCTTAAACGGGGGGGCCTCCTACGAGCAGTACTTC
15	TRBD1	few	TRBV11-2	TRBJ2-1	CASREAGGVANEQFF	TGTGCCAGCAGGGAGGCAGGGGGCGTAGCAAATGAGCAGTTCTTC
15	TRBD1	once	TRBV25-1	TRBJ1-6	CASRGTGTYNSPLHF	TGTGCCAGCAGAGGGACAGGGACATATAATTCACCCCTCCACTTT
15	TRBD2	many	TRBV6-5	TRBJ2-7	CASSYSIGGGYEQYF	TGTGCCAGCAGTTACTCTATCGGGGGGGGCTACGAGCAGTACTTC
15	.	few	TRBV19	TRBJ2-1	CASSIGGFSYNEQFF	TGTGCCAGTAGTATAGGAGGATTCTCCTACAATGAGCAGTTCTTC
15	TRBD2	many	TRBV7-3	TRBJ2-7	CASSSTRGEVGEQYF	TGTGCCAGCAGCTCCACGCGGGGGGAGGTAGGGGAGCAGTACTTC